Here is one TCR beta chain with its context. Profiled with immunoSEQ multiplex PCR; TCRdb holds only in-frame clones, not every one. Of 200,000 or so clones in the sample, 75% to 90% are singletons; the top ten hold around 6.7%. Trimming stripped 0 bases from V and 0 bases from J, with 7 bases between. The V gene's germline CDR1 is SNHLY and CDR2 FYNNEI. CDR3 length: 15 amino acids. The data stem from a study of cytomegalovirus exposure and HLA in healthy donors. The source is a man between 18 and 35 years old in good health and CMV-seropositive. Sequencing was carried out using PBMCs. This sequence joins TRBV2 and TRBJ2-3; D unresolved. This CDR3 reads CASSEATSSTDTQYF. The DNA for the CDR3 is TGTGCCAGCAGTGAAGCTACATCCAGCACAGATACGCAGTATTTT.